The 19 T cell receptor beta chains below come from one sample, sequenced in a study of OX40 agonist ivuxolimab in advanced cancers. Clones were read by immunoSEQ multiplex PCR, and TCRdb kept only the in-frame ones, dropping some. Of roughly 60,000 clones in the sample, 90% to 95% were seen once. Sequenced here: CD4+ or CD8+ T cells sorted from blood, sampled in a trial of the OX40 agonist ivuxolimab. These receptors all come from an adult with an advanced solid tumor such as melanoma, head and neck, liver or kidney cancer.

The rearrangement links TRBV30 to TRBJ2-7; a possible D gene is TRBD2 (6 bases). Deletions cut 2 bases from V and 0 bases from J, with 20 bases between. The CDR3 has 17 amino acids. Germline V lookup: CDR1 GTSNPN, CDR2 SVGIG (reference sequence). In DNA, the CDR3 is TGTGCCTGGAGTCCACCGGGGGACTCACTCATCTCCTACGAGCAGTACTTC. Translation: CAWSPPGDSLISYEQYF.

This chain uses TRBV20-1 with TRBJ2-7; no firm D call. Deletions cut 3 bases from V and 4 bases from J, with 4 bases between. The CDR3 contains 10 residues. Per germline, CDR1 DFQATT and CDR2 SNEGSKA (reference sequence). The CDR3 DNA reads TGCAGTGCTAGTCTTTACGAGCAGTACTTC. Its protein product is CSASLYEQYF.

The chain combines TRBV5-1 with TRBJ1-2; 8 bases map to TRBD1. With V trimmed by 0 bases and J by 8 bases, 9 bases remained unmatched. This CDR3 spans 15 amino acids. In germline, CDR1 is SGHRS, CDR2 YFSETQ. The CDR3: CASSLEGRGHRGYTF. CDR3 nucleotide sequence: TGCGCCAGCAGCTTGGAAGGCAGGGGGCATCGGGGCTACACCTTC.

The gene calls are TRBV6-1 and TRBJ1-4, with 7 positions matching TRBD1. V shed 6 bases, J shed 3 bases, and the junction held 4 bases outside the gene matches. Looked up from germline, CDR1 is MNHNS and CDR2 is SASEGT. CDR3 length equals 14 residues. CDR3 nucleotide sequence: TGTGCCAGCAGATCCGGGACAGCTAATGAAAAACTGTTTTTT. Protein sequence: CASRSGTANEKLFF.

The V gene is TRBV9, the J gene TRBJ2-2; TRBD2 matches 15 bases. Germline trimming cut 3 bases from V and 1 base from J; bases unmatched to any gene: 1. The CDR3 totals 17 residues. Germline-derived CDR1 and CDR2 are SGDLS and YYNGEE. The DNA of the CDR3 is TGTGCCAGCAGCGCGGGACTAGCGGGGGGGAACACCGGGGAGCTGTTTTTT. Amino acid sequence: CASSAGLAGGNTGELFF.

The chain has TRBV28 and TRBJ2-1; D gene uncertain. V lost 6 bases and J lost 8, with 17 bases in between. The V gene's germline CDR1 is MDHEN and CDR2 SYDVKM. The CDR3 loop spans 14 amino acids. The CDR3 DNA reads TGTGCCAGCAGGGACCCTGGGGTTGTGCATGAGCAGTTCTTC. Protein: CASRDPGVVHEQFF.

This rearrangement joins TRBV6-1 to TRBJ1-5; tentatively, D is TRBD1 (6 bases). V was pared by 5 bases and J by 5 bases, with 13 bases between. This CDR3 is 14 amino acids long. The germline CDR1 and CDR2 sequences are MNHNS and SASEGT. For the CDR3, the DNA is TGTGCCAGCAGTAAAGGGGGTGATCATCAGCCCCAGCATTTT. Translated: CASSKGGDHQPQHF.

The chain employs TRBV10-3 and TRBJ1-1, with D perhaps TRBD1 (5 bases). Germline lookup yields CDR1 ENHRY and CDR2 SYGVKD. This CDR3 is built from 14 residues. Trimming cost V 6 bases and J 4 bases, with 15 bases left between them. The CDR3: CAIRQVGNLTEAFF. CDR3 coding DNA: TGTGCCATCAGACAGGTAGGAAACCTCACTGAAGCTTTCTTT.

This clone has a single count. CDR3 residues: CASSPRTGSPSTDTQYF. The DNA of the CDR3 is TGTGCCAGCAGCCCAAGGACAGGATCTCCTAGCACAGATACGCAGTATTTT. The chain has TRBV9 and TRBJ2-3; the match to TRBD1 covers 7 bases. The CDR3 covers 17 residues. The V gene end was trimmed by 4 bases and the J gene end by 0 bases; junction bases not matched to a gene: 11. The germline V gene has CDR1 SGDLS and CDR2 YYNGEE.

The chain recombines TRBV18 with TRBJ1-1, with D possibly TRBD1 on 5 matching bases. The CDR3 is 15 residues long. Trimming removed 2 bases at V and 7 bases at J, with 17 bases between. The germline CDR1 and CDR2 sequences are KGHSH and LQKENI. The CDR3 here is CASSPYRDSNREAFF. CDR3 in DNA: TGTGCCAGCTCACCATATCGGGACTCCAACCGTGAAGCTTTCTTT.

In regard to this clone: The junction differs from germline at one of its ends, possibly a read error. CDR3 sequence reads: CASSFGVSSYEQYF. The CDR3, as DNA: TGTGCCAGCAGCTTCGGGGTTAGCTCCTACGAGCAGTACTTC. The chain combines TRBV5-3 with TRBJ2-7; a possible D gene is TRBD2 (5 bases). TRBV5-3 is given ORF status, its function remaining uncertain. This CDR3 region has 14 residues.

The chain joins TRBV19 to TRBJ2-7; D unclear. The V gene lost 3 bases and the J gene lost 0 bases, with 9 bases spanning the gap. The germline gives CDR1 LNHDA, CDR2 SQIVND (reference sequence). CDR3 length equals 14 residues. The CDR3 region is CASSIRTASYEQYF. CDR3 DNA: TGTGCCAGTAGTATCCGAACAGCCTCCTACGAGCAGTACTTC.

This clone was seen only once. The chain uses TRBV18 and TRBJ2-5; unclear D gene. The V gene lost 4 bases and the J gene lost 4 bases, with 7 bases spanning the gap. Germline V gene lookup returns CDR1 KGHSH and CDR2 LQKENI. This CDR3 spans 12 amino acids. The CDR3 DNA is TGTGCCAGCTCACAAGAGGTAGAGACCCAGTACTTC. This sequence encodes CASSQEVETQYF.

The rearrangement joins TRBV28 to TRBJ1-1; the D gene is possibly TRBD1 (6 bases). The CDR3 has 15 amino acids. With 3 bases removed from V and 0 bases from J, the gap between germline ends came to 11 bases. Germline CDR1 MDHEN, CDR2 SYDVKM. The CDR3: CASSLAGQLNTEAFF. The DNA for the CDR3 is TGTGCCAGCAGTTTGGCCGGACAGCTGAACACTGAAGCTTTCTTT.

This clone was detected once. The chain employs TRBV5-5 and TRBJ1-5, with TRBD1 matching 8 bases. J gave up 3 bases and V 4 bases, and 3 bases lay outside the gene matches. Looked up from germline, CDR1 is SGHKS and CDR2 is YYEKEE (reference sequence). CDR3 length equals 14 residues. The CDR3 region has the DNA TGTGCCAGCAGCCGGACAGGGACCAATCAGCCCCAGCATTTT. This translates into CASSRTGTNQPQHF.

This rearrangement joins TRBV18 to TRBJ2-7; possible D gene TRBD2, 7 bases. The V gene's germline CDR1 is KGHSH and CDR2 LQKENI. The CDR3 totals 15 residues. Trimming pared 6 bases from V and 7 bases from J, leaving 22 bases between. CDR3 protein: CASSSGGTHAGEQYF. In nucleotides, the CDR3 is TGTGCCAGCTCGTCCGGGGGGACACATGCGGGGGAGCAGTACTTC.

The chain employs TRBV10-3 and TRBJ1-1; D is ambiguous. Germline CDR1 reads ENHRY; CDR2 reads SYGVKD. Trimming cost V 6 bases and J 4 bases, with 9 bases left between them. CDR3 length: 12 residues. In DNA, the CDR3 is TGTGCCATCAGGGATCAGGCCACTGAAGCTTTCTTT. It yields the protein CAIRDQATEAFF.

This chain joins TRBV5-1 and TRBJ2-5, with D possibly matching TRBD1 (6 bases). Trimming took 4 bases from V and 2 from J, leaving 18 bases between them. Looked up from germline, CDR1 is SGHRS and CDR2 is YFSETQ. The CDR3 is 16 residues long. CDR3 residues: CASSTGRGPPQETQYF. The CDR3 bases are TGCGCCAGCAGCACGGGCAGGGGTCCACCTCAAGAGACCCAGTACTTC.

The chain employs TRBV21-1 and TRBJ2-7; the table's D call TRBD2 went unverified against the DNA. TRBV21-1 is assigned pseudogene status. The CDR3 spans 12 residues. This chain's CDR3 is CATTGTYYEQYF. Written as DNA, the CDR3 is TGTGCCACTACCGGGACTTACTACGAGCAGTACTTC.